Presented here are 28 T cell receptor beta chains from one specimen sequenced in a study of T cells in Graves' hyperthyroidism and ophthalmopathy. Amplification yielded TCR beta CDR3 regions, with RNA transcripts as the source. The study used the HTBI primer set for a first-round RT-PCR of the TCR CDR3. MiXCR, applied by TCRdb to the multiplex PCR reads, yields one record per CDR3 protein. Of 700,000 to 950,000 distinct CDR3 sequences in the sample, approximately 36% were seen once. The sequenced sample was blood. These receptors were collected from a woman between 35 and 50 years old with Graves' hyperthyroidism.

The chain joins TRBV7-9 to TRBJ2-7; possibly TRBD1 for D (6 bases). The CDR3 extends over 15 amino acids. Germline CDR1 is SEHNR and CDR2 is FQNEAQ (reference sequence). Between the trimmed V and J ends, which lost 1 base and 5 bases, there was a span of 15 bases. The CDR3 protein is CASSLDSTGSDEQYF. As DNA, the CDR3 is TGTGCCAGCAGCTTAGATTCGACAGGTTCTGACGAGCAGTACTTC. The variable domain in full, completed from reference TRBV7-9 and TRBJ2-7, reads DTGVSQNPRHKITKRGQNVTFRCDPISEHNRLYWYRQTLGQGPEFLTYFQNEAQLEKSRLLSDRFSAERPKGSFSTLEIQRTEQGDSAMYLCASSLDSTGSDEQYFGPGTRLTVT.

The DNA for the CDR3 is TGTGCCAGCACTACAGGGACCGGCTACGAGCAGTACTTC. Amino acid sequence: CASTTGTGYEQYF. This sequence joins TRBV7-9 and TRBJ2-7; a weak D match, TRBD1 (6 bases). The CDR3 is 13 amino acids. Germline values: CDR1 SEHNR, CDR2 FQNEAQ (reference sequence). Trimming left V 7 bases short and J 3 bases short, with 13 bases between.

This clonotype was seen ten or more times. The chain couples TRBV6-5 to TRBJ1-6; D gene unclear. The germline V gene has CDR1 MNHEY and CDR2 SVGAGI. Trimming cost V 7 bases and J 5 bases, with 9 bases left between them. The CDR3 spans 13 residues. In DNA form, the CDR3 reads TGTGCCAGCACCTCCCGGGATAATTCACCCCTCCACTTT. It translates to CASTSRDNSPLHF.

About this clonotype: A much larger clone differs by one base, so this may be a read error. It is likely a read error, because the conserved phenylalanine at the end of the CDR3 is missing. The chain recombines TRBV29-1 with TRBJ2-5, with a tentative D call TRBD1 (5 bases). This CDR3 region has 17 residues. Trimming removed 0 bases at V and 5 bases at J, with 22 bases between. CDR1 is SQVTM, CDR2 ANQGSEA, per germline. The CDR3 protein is CSVEEDWGFLWVETQYL. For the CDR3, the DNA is TGCAGCGTTGAAGAAGACTGGGGCTTCTTGTGGGTTGAGACCCAGTACCTC.

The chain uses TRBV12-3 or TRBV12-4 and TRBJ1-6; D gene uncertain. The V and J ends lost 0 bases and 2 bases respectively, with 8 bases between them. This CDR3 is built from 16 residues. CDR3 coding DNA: TGTGCCAGCAGTTTAGCAAGGGAACCCTATAATTCACCCCTCCACTTT. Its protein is CASSLAREPYNSPLHF.

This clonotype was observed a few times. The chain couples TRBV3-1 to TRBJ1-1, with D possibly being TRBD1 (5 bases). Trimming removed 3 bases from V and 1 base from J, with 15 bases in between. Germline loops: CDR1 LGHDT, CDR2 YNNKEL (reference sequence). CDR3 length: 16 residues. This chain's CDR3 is CASSHLIGRGNTEAFF. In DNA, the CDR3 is TGTGCCAGCAGCCACTTAATAGGGAGGGGGAACACTGAAGCTTTCTTT.

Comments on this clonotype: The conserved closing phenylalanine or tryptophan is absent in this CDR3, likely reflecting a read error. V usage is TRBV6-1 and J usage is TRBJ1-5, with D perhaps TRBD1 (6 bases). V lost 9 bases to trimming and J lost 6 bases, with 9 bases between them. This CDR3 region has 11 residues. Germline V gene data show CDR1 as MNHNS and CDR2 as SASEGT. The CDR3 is CARGTSQPQHL. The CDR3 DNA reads TGTGCCAGGGGGACATCTCAGCCCCAGCATCTT.

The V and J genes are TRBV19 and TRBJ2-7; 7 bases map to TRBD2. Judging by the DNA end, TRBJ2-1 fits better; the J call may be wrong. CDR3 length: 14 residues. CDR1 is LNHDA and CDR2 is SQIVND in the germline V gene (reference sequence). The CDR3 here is CASSRVAGNNEQFF. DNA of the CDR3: TGTGCCAGTAGTAGGGTAGCGGGTAACAATGAGCAGTTCTTC.

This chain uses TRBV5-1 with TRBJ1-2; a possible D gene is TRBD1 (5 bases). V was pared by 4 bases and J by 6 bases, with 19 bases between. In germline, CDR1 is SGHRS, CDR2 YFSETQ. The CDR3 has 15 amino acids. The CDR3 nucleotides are TGCGCCAGCAGCCAAGGGGTGGGGGAGGGCGATGGCTACACCTTC. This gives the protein CASSQGVGEGDGYTF. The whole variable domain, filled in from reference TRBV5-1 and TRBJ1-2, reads KAGVTQTPRYLIKTRGQQVTLSCSPISGHRSVSWYQQTPGQGLQFLFEYFSETQRNKGNFPGRFSGRQFSNSRSEMNVSTLELGDSALYLCASSQGVGEGDGYTFGSGTRLTVV.

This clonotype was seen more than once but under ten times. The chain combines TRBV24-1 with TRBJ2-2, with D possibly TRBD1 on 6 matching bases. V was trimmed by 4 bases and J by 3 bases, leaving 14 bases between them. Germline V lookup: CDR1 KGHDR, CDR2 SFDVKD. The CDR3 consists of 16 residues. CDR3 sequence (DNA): TGTGCCACCAGTGACCCCGGGACACTCCACACCGGGGAGCTGTTTTTT. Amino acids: CATSDPGTLHTGELFF.

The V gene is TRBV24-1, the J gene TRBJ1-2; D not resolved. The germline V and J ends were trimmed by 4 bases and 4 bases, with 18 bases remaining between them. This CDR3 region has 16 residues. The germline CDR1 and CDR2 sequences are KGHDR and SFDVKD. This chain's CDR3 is CATSDPSSFRSYGYTF. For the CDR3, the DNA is TGTGCCACCAGTGACCCATCTTCTTTCCGATCCTATGGCTACACCTTC.

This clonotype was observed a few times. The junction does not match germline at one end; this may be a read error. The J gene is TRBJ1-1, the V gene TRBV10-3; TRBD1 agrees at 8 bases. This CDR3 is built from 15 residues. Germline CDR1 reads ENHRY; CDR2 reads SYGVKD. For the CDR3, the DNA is TGTGCCAGCAGTTACCCCCAGGGGGCGAACACTGAAGCTTTCTTT. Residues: CASSYPQGANTEAFF.

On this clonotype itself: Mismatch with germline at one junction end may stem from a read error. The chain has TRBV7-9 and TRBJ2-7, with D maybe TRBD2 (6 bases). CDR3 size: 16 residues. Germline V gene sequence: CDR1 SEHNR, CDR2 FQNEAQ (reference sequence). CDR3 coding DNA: TGTACCAGCAGCTTAGTTGGGACTTCGAGGTCCTACGAGCAGTACTTC. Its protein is CTSSLVGTSRSYEQYF.

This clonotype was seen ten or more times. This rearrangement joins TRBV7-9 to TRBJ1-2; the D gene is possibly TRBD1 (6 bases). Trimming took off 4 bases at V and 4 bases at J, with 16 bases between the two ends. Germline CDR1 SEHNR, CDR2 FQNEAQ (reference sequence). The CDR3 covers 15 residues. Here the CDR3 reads CASSSGQGIGYGYTF. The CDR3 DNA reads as TGTGCCAGCAGCTCGGGACAAGGAATAGGCTATGGCTACACCTTC. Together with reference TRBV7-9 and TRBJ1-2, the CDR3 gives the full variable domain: DTGVSQNPRHKITKRGQNVTFRCDPISEHNRLYWYRQTLGQGPEFLTYFQNEAQLEKSRLLSDRFSAERPKGSFSTLEIQRTEQGDSAMYLCASSSGQGIGYGYTFGSGTRLTVV.

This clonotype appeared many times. This CDR3 reads CASSQGRGYYNSPLHF. CDR3 sequence (DNA): TGTGCCAGCAGCCAAGGAAGGGGATACTATAATTCACCCCTCCACTTT. The chain joins TRBV14 to TRBJ1-6; possibly TRBD1 for D (5 bases). Trimming removed 1 base at V and 3 bases at J, with 10 bases between. The germline CDR1 and CDR2 sequences are SGHDN and FVKESK. The CDR3 has 16 amino acids.

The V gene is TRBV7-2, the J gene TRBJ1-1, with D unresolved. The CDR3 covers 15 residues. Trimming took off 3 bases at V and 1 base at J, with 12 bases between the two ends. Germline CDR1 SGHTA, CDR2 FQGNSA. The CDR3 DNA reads TGTGCCAGCAGCTTCCTCTGGGGAGGGAACACTGAAGCTTTCTTT. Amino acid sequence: CASSFLWGGNTEAFF.

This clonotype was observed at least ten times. CDR3 region: CASSLRQGRNTIYF. Here the CDR3 DNA reads TGTGCCAGCAGCCTTAGACAGGGGCGAAACACCATATATTTT. The chain uses TRBV7-2 and TRBJ1-3; 8 nucleotides match TRBD1. The trim removed 5 bases at V and 5 bases at J, leaving 5 bases unmatched. From germline, CDR1 is SGHTA and CDR2 FQGNSA. This CDR3 comprises 14 residues. The full variable domain, in which reference TRBV7-2 and TRBJ1-3 provide the parts outside the CDR3, is GAGVSQSPSNKVTEKGKDVELRCDPISGHTALYWYRQSLGQGLEFLIYFQGNSAPDKSGLPSDRFSAERTGGSVSTLTIQRTQQEDSAVYLCASSLRQGRNTIYFGEGSWLTVV.

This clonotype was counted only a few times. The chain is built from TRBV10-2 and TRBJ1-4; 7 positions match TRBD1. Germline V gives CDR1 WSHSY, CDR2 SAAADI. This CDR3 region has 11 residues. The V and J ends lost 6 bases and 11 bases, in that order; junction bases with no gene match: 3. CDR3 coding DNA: TGCGCCAGCAGGGCCAGGGGGAAACTGTTTTTT. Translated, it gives CASRARGKLFF.

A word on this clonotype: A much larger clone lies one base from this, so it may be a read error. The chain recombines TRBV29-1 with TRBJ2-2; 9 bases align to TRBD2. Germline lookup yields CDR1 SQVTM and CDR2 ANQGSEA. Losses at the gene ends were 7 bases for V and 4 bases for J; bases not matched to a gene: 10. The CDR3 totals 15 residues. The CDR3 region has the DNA TGCAGCGCTGCTTCACCAGCGGGAGGCACCGGGGAGCTGTTTTTT. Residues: CSAASPAGGTGELFF.

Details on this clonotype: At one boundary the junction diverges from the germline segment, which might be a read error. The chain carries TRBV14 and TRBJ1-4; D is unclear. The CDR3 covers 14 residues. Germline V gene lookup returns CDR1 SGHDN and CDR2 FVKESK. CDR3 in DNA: TGTGCCAGCAGTCAAGGTGGAGCCAGTGAAAAACTGTTTTTT. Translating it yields CASSQGGASEKLFF.

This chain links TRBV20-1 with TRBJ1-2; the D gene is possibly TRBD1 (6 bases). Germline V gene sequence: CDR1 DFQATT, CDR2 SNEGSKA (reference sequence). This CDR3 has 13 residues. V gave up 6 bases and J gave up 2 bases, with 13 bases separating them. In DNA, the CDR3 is TGCAGTGCGGGGGACAACAGAAACTATGGCTACACCTTC. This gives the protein CSAGDNRNYGYTF.

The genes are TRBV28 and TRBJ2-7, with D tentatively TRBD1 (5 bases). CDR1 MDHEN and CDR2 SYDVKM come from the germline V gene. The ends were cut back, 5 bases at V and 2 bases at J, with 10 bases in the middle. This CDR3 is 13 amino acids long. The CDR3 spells CASSRQPAYEQYF. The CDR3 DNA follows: TGTGCCAGCAGTCGACAGCCAGCCTACGAGCAGTACTTC.

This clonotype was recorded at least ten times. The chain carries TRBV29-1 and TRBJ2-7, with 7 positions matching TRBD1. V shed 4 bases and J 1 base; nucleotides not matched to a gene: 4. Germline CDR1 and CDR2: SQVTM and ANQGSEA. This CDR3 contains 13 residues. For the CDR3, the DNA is TGCAGCGTTGTATCGGGACAGTCCTACGAGCAGTACTTC. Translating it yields CSVVSGQSYEQYF.

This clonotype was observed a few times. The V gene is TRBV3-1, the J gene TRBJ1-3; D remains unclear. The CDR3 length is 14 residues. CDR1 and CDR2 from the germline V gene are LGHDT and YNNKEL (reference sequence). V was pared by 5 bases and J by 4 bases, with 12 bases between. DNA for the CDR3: TGTGCCAGCAGCGCGAACGGGCAAGGAAACACCATATATTTT. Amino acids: CASSANGQGNTIYF.

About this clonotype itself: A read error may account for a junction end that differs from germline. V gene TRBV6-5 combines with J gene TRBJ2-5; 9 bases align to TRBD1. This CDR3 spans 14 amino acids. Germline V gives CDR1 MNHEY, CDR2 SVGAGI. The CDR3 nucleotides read TGTGCCAGCTGTTACAGGACAGGGGTGGAGACCCAGTACTTC. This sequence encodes CASCYRTGVETQYF.

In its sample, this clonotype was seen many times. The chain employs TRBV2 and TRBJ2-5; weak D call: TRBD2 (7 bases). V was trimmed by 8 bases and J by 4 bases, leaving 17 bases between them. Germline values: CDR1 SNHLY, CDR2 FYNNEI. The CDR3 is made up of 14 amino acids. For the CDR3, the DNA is TGTGCCAGCGCCATAAACGGGGGGCGAGAGACCCAGTACTTC. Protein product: CASAINGGRETQYF.

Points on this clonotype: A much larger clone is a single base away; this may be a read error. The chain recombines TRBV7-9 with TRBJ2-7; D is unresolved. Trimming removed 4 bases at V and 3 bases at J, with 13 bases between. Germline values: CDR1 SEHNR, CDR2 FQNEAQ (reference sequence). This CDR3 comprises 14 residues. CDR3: CASSSGPARYEQYF. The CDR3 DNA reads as TGTGCCAGCAGCTCTGGACCGGCTCGCTACGAGCAGTACTTC.

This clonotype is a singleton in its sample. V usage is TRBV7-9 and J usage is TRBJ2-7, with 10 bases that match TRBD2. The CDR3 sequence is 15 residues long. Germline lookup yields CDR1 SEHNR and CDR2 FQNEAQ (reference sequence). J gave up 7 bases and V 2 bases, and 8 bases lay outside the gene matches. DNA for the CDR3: TGTGCCAGCAGCTTAAAGCTAGCGGGAGCTCGGGAGCAGTACTTC. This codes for CASSLKLAGAREQYF.